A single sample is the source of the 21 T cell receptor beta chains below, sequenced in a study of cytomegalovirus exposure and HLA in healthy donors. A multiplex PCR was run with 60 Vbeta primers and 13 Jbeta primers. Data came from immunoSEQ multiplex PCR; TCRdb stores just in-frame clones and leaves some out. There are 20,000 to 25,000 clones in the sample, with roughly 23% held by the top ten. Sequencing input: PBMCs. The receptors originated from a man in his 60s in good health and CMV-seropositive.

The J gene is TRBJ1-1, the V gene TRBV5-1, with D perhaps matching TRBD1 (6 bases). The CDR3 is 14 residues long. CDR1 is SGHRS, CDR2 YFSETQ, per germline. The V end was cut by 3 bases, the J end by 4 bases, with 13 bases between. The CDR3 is CASSSNTGSTEAFF. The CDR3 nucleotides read TGCGCCAGCAGCTCTAATACAGGGTCCACTGAAGCTTTCTTT.

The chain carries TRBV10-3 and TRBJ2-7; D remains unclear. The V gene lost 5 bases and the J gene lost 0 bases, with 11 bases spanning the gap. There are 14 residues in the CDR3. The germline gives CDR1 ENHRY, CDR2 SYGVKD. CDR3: CAISYTSDSYEQYF. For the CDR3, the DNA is TGTGCCATCAGTTACACAAGCGACTCCTACGAGCAGTACTTC.

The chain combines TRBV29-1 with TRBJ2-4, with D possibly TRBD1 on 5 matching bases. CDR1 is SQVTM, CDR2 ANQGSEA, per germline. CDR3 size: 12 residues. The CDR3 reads CSSLGVGNIQYF. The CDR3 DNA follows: TGCAGTTCTCTAGGGGTCGGAAACATTCAGTACTTC.

The CDR3 DNA is TGTGCCAGCAGCCCCCGGACAGGGGAAGCCTACGAGCAGTACTTC. As protein: CASSPRTGEAYEQYF. The chain joins TRBV9 to TRBJ2-7, with 9 bases identical to TRBD1. Germline V gives CDR1 SGDLS, CDR2 YYNGEE. The CDR3 is 15 residues long. Trimming at V came to 4 bases and at J to 2 bases, leaving 7 bases not matched to a gene. The full variable domain, rest sourced from reference TRBV9 and TRBJ2-7, is DSGVTQTPKHLITATGQRVTLRCSPRSGDLSVYWYQQSLDQGLQFLIQYYNGEERAKGNILERFSAQQFPDLHSELNLSSLELGDSALYFCASSPRTGEAYEQYFGPGTRLTVT.

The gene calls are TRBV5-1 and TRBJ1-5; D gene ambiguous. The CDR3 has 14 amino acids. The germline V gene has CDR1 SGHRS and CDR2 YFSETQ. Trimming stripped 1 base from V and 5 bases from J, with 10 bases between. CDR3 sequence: CASSLSGFDQPQHF. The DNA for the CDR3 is TGCGCCAGCAGCTTGTCGGGTTTCGATCAGCCCCAGCATTTT.

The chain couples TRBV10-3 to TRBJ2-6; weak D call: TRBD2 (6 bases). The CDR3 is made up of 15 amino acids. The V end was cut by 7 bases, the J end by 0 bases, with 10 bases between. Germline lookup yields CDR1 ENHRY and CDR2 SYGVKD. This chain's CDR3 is CAITSGVSGANVLTF. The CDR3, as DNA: TGTGCCATCACCTCGGGGGTCTCTGGGGCCAACGTCCTGACTTTC.

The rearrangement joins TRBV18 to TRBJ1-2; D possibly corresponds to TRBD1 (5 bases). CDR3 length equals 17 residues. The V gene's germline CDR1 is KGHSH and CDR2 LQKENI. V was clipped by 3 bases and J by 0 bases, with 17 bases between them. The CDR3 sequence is CASSPSSGRLANYGYTF. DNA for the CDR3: TGTGCCAGCTCACCCTCGTCAGGGCGTCTAGCTAACTATGGCTACACCTTC.

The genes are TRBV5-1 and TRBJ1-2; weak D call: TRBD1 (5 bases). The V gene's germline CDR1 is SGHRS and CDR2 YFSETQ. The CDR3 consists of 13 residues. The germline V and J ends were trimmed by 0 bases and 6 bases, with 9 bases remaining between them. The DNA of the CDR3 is TGCGCCAGCAGCTTGGTGCAGGGAAATGGCTACACCTTC. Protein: CASSLVQGNGYTF. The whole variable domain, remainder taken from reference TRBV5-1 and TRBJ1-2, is KAGVTQTPRYLIKTRGQQVTLSCSPISGHRSVSWYQQTPGQGLQFLFEYFSETQRNKGNFPGRFSGRQFSNSRSEMNVSTLELGDSALYLCASSLVQGNGYTFGSGTRLTVV.

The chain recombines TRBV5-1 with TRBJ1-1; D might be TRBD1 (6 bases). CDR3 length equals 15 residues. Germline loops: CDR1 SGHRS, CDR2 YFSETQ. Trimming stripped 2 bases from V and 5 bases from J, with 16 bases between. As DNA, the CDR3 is TGCGCCAGCAGCTTACAGGGCCAAGGAAGGACTGAAGCTTTCTTT. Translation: CASSLQGQGRTEAFF.

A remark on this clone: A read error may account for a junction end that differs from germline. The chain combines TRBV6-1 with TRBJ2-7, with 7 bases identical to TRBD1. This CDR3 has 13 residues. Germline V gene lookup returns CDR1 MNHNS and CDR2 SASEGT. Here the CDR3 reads CASSEVSYRGENF. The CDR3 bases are TGTGCCAGCAGTGAAGTATCATACAGGGGCGAAAACTTC.

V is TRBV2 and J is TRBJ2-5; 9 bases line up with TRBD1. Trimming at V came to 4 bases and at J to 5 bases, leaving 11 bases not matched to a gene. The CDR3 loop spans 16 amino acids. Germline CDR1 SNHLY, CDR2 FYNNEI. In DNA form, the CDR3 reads TGTGCCAGCAGTGTCTACGGGACAGGGTCCCAGGAGACCCAGTACTTC. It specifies CASSVYGTGSQETQYF.

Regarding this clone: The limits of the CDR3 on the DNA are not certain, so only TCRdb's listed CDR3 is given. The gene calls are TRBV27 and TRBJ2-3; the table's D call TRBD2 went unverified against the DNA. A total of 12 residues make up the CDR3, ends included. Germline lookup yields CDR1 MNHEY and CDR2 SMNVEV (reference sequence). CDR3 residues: CASSSSGDTQYF.

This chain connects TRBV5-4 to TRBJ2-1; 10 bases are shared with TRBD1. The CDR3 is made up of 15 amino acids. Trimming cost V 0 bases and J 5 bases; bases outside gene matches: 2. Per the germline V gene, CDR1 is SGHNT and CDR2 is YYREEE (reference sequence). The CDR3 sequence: CASSLGQGAHNEQFF. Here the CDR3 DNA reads TGTGCCAGCAGCTTGGGACAGGGGGCCCACAATGAGCAGTTCTTC.

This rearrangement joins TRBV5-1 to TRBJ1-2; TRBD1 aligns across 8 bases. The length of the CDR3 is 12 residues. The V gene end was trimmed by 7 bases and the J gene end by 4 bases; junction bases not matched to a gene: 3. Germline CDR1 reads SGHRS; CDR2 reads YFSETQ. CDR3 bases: TGCGCCAGCCACCAGGGGGCCTATGGCTACACCTTC. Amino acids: CASHQGAYGYTF. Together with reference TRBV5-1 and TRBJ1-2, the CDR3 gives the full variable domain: KAGVTQTPRYLIKTRGQQVTLSCSPISGHRSVSWYQQTPGQGLQFLFEYFSETQRNKGNFPGRFSGRQFSNSRSEMNVSTLELGDSALYLCASHQGAYGYTFGSGTRLTVV.

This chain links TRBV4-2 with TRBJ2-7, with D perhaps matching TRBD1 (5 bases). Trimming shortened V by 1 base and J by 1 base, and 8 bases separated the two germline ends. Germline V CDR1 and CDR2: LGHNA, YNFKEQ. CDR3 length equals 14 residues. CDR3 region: CASSQVQGSYEQYF. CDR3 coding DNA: TGTGCCAGCAGCCAAGTTCAGGGATCCTACGAGCAGTACTTC.

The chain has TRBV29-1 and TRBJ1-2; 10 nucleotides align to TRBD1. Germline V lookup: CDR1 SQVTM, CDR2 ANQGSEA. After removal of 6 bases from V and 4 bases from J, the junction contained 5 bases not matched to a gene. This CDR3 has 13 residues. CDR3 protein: CSVARDRGYGYTF. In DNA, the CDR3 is TGCAGCGTCGCCCGGGACAGGGGCTATGGCTACACCTTC.

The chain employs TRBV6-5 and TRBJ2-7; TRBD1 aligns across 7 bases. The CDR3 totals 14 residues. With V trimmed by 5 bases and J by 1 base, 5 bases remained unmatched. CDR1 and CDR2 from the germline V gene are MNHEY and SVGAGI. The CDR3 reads CASSQDRISYEQYF. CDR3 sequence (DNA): TGTGCCAGCAGTCAGGACAGGATTTCCTACGAGCAGTACTTC.

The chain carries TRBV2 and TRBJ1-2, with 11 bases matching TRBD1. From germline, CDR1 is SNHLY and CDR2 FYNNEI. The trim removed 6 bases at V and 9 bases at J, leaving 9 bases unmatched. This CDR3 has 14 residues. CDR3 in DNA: TGTGCCAGCAGCGCGGGGACAGGGGGTAGGAGCTACACCTTC. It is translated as CASSAGTGGRSYTF.

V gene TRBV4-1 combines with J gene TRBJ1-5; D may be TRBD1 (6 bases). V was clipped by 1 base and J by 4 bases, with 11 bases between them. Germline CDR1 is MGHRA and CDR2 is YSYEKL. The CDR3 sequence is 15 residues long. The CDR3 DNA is TGCGCCAGCAGCCAAGCCTGGACAGCTAATCAGCCCCAGCATTTT. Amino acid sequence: CASSQAWTANQPQHF.

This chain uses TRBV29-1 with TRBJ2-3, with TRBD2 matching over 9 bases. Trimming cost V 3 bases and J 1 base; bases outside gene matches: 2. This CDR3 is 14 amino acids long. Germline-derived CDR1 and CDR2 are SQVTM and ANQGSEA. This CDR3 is CSVEGGRGTDTQYF. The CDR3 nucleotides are TGCAGCGTTGAGGGCGGGAGGGGCACAGATACGCAGTATTTT.

CDR3 coding DNA: TGCGCCAGCAGCCCTTACCGGGACAGGGCATGGGAGCAGTTCTTC. The encoded protein is CASSPYRDRAWEQFF. The V call is TRBV4-1, the J call TRBJ2-1; 9 bases fit TRBD1. This CDR3 has 15 residues. Trimming took 4 bases from V and 10 from J; bases not matched to a gene: 11. Germline V lookup: CDR1 MGHRA, CDR2 YSYEKL.